The text below deals with one T cell receptor beta chain. What it binds is unknown. Since a much larger clone is just one base distant, this may be a read error. CDR1 is DFQATT, CDR2 SNEGSKA, per germline (reference sequence). The trim removed 7 bases at V and 6 bases at J, leaving 9 bases unmatched. The CDR3 runs to 13 residues. The data are from a study of post-analysis software for immune sequencing data. Study-wide context: Progressive-relapsing, secondary progressive and relapsing-remitting multiple sclerosis were among the disease courses included.

Researchers reported that TCR beta cDNA libraries carried unique molecular identifiers. Each CDR3 protein is one row after TCRdb ran MiXCR on the PCR reads. The data hold about 400,000 distinct CDR3 sequences, with about a third observed a single time. Findings and caveats of the study: A handful of TRBV segments, including TRBV5-6, TRBV5-1 and TRBV20-1, were more frequent in patients than controls.

Sample: blood. The rearrangement joins TRBV20-1 to TRBJ2-7; 10 nucleotides match TRBD1. The TCR sequence derives from a girl aged 10-17 years with multiple sclerosis. The CDR3 is CSVMPRQGAEQYF. The DNA of the CDR3 is TGCAGTGTTATGCCCAGACAGGGGGCCGAGCAGTACTTC.